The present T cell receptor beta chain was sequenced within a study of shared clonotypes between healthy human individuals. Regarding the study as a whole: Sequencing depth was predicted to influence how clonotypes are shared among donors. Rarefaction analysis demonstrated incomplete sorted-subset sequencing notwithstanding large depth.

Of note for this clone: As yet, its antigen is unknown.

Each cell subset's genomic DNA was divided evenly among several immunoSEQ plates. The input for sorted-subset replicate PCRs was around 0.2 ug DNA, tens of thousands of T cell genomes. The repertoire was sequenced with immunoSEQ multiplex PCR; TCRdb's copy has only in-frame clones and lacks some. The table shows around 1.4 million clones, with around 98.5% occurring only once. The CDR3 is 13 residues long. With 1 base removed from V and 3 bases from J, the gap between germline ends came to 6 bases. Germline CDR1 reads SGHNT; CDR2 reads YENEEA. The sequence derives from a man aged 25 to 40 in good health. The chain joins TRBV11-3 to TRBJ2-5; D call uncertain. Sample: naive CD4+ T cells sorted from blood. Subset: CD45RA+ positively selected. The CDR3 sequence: CASSLAQEETQYF. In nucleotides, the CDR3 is TGTGCCAGCAGCTTAGCTCAGGAAGAGACCCAGTACTTC.